This T cell receptor (beta chain) was captured in a study of T cell changes during pregnancy in multiple sclerosis. The protocol was immunoSEQ multiplex PCR, while the TCRdb copy is restricted to in-frame clones and leaves out a portion. The table records some 34,000 clones, 80% to 95% of them present only once. This sequence was found in a female donor in good health, enrolled as a control in a pregnancy study. Here the sequenced sample was CD4+ T cells from peripheral blood mononuclear cells, taken in the third trimester of pregnancy.

CDR3 residues: CASSSYRGGTEAFF. CDR3 coding DNA: TGTGCCAGCAGTTCTTACAGGGGGGGCACTGAAGCTTTCTTT. The chain combines TRBV28 with TRBJ1-1; 8 bases line up with TRBD1. V gave up 4 bases and J gave up 4 bases; unmatched junction bases: 5. Germline loops: CDR1 MDHEN, CDR2 SYDVKM. This CDR3 spans 14 amino acids.